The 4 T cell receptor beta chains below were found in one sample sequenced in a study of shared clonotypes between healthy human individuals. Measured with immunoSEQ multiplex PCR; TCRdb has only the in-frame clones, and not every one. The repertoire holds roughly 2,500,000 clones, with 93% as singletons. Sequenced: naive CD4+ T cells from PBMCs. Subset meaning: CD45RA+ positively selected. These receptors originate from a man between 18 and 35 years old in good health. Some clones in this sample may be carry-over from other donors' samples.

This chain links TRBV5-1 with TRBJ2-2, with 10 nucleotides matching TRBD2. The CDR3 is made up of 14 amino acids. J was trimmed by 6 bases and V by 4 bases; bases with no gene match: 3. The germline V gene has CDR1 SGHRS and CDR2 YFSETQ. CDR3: CASSTGTSAGELFF. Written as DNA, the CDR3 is TGCGCCAGCAGCACCGGGACTAGCGCCGGGGAGCTGTTTTTT.

Written as DNA, the CDR3 is TGTGCCAGCACACGGGACAGGCTGACAGCCAAAAACATTCAGTACTTC. As protein: CASTRDRLTAKNIQYF. The chain uses TRBV28 and TRBJ2-4; 8 bases line up with TRBD1. This CDR3 region has 16 residues. V was clipped by 7 bases and J by 0 bases; unmatched bases: 8. Germline values: CDR1 MDHEN, CDR2 SYDVKM.

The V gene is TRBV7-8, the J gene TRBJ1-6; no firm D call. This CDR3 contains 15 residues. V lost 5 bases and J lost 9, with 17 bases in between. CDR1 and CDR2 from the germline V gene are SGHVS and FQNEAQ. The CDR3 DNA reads TGTGCCAGCAGCCCAACCCGATCCACGGGTTCACCCCTCCACTTT. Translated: CASSPTRSTGSPLHF.

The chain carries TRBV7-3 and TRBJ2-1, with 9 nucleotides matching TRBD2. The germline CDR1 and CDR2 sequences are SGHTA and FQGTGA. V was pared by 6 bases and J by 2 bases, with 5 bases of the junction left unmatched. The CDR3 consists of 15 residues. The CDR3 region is CASRQTSGPYNEQFF. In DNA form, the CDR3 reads TGTGCCAGCAGGCAGACTAGCGGACCCTACAATGAGCAGTTCTTC.